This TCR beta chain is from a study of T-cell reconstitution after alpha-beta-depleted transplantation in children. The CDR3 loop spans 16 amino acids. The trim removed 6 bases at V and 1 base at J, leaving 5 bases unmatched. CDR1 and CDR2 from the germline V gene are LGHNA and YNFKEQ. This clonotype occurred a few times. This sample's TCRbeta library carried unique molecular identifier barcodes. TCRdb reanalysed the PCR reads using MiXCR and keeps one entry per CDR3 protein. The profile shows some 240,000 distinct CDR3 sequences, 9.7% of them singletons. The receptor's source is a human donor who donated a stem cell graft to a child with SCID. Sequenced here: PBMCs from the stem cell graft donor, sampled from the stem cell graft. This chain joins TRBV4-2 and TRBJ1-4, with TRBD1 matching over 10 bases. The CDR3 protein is CASRPGQGETNEKLFF. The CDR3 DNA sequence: TGTGCCAGCAGACCCGGACAGGGGGAAACTAATGAAAAACTGTTTTTT.